These 13 T cell receptor beta chains originate from one sample sequenced in a study of T cell responses to AZD1222 COVID-19 vaccine. Libraries were prepared by immunoSEQ multiplex PCR; TCRdb keeps only in-frame clonotypes and omits some of them. Here the sample spans 70,000 to 95,000 clones, almost 90% being singletons. Source: peripheral blood, taken 28 days after the second AZD1222 dose. The receptors were sampled from an adult who received the AZD1222 COVID-19 vaccine.

This clone was detected only once. The V gene is TRBV11-3, the J gene TRBJ2-5; D perhaps matches TRBD1 (5 bases). The V gene's germline CDR1 is SGHNT and CDR2 YENEEA. Trimming cost V 3 bases and J 2 bases, with 16 bases left between them. The CDR3 covers 16 residues. Here the CDR3 reads CASSFVTADIQETQYF. The CDR3 nucleotides read TGTGCCAGCAGCTTCGTCACGGCGGACATTCAAGAGACCCAGTACTTC.

The CDR3 DNA sequence: TGCGGGGGACAGGCGAACACTGAAGCTTTCTTT. The encoded protein is CGGQANTEAFF. The chain couples TRBV20-1 to TRBJ1-1, with 8 bases lining up with TRBD1. In germline, CDR1 is DFQATT, CDR2 SNEGSKA (reference sequence). The length of the CDR3 is 11 residues.

This rearrangement joins TRBV5-5 to TRBJ2-1, with 10 bases lining up with TRBD2. The CDR3 extends over 15 amino acids. Germline CDR1 reads SGHKS; CDR2 reads YYEKEE (reference sequence). J lost 6 bases, V lost 1 base, and 4 bases had no gene match. The CDR3: CASSLISGRTNEQFF. The DNA for the CDR3 is TGTGCCAGCAGCTTGATTAGCGGGAGGACCAATGAGCAGTTCTTC.

This clone turned up a few times. V gene TRBV5-1 combines with J gene TRBJ2-1; no firm D call. The CDR3 extends over 13 amino acids. The V end lost 3 bases, the J end lost 9 bases, and 13 bases lay between the germline ends. Germline V gene data show CDR1 as SGHRS and CDR2 as YFSETQ. The CDR3 protein is CASSYGSQSEQFF. The CDR3 region has the DNA TGCGCCAGCAGCTATGGCAGTCAGAGTGAGCAGTTCTTC.

The chain couples TRBV5-1 to TRBJ2-1, with D maybe TRBD2 (6 bases). Trimming pared 0 bases from V and 3 bases from J, leaving 10 bases between. This CDR3 is 15 amino acids long. CDR1 and CDR2 (germline): SGHRS, YFSETQ. The CDR3 reads CASSLVAGSYNEQFF. The CDR3 nucleotides read TGCGCCAGCAGCTTGGTTGCGGGGAGCTACAATGAGCAGTTCTTC.

This rearrangement joins TRBV11-2 to TRBJ2-5; 11 nucleotides match TRBD1. This CDR3 comprises 14 residues. V was clipped by 5 bases and J by 4 bases; unmatched bases: 3. Germline values: CDR1 SGHAT, CDR2 FQNNGV. The CDR3, as DNA: TGTGCCAGCAGCCCGGGGACAGGGGGAGAGACCCAGTACTTC. It is translated as CASSPGTGGETQYF. Combining the CDR3 with reference TRBV11-2 and TRBJ2-5 gives the whole variable domain EAGVAQSPRYKIIEKRQSVAFWCNPISGHATLYWYQQILGQGPKLLIQFQNNGVVDDSQLPKDRFSAERLKGVDSTLKIQPAKLEDSAVYLCASSPGTGGETQYFGPGTRLLVL.

V usage is TRBV5-1 and J usage is TRBJ2-2, with D possibly being TRBD2 (6 bases). The germline V gene has CDR1 SGHRS and CDR2 YFSETQ. The CDR3 consists of 16 residues. V dropped 4 bases and J dropped 0 bases, with 13 bases sitting between them. This CDR3 is CASSQGTSSNTGELFF. In nucleotides, the CDR3 is TGCGCCAGCAGCCAAGGGACTTCTTCGAACACCGGGGAGCTGTTTTTT.

The V gene is TRBV20-1, the J gene TRBJ1-3; D gene ambiguous. The CDR3 has 14 amino acids. Germline V gene data show CDR1 as DFQATT and CDR2 as SNEGSKA (reference sequence). Trimming took off 3 bases at V and 4 bases at J, with 13 bases between the two ends. The CDR3 sequence: CSASASDGGNTIYF. CDR3 DNA: TGCAGTGCTAGTGCCAGTGATGGCGGAAACACCATATATTTT.

This chain uses TRBV7-8 with TRBJ1-1; D perhaps matches TRBD1 (5 bases). The germline CDR1 and CDR2 sequences are SGHVS and FQNEAQ. The CDR3 runs 12 residues. With 10 bases removed from V and 3 bases from J, the gap between germline ends came to 12 bases. CDR3 nucleotide sequence: TGTGCCACAGGGAGTTATGACACTGAAGCTTTCTTT. Its translation is CATGSYDTEAFF. Complete variable domain (other parts from reference TRBV7-8 and TRBJ1-1): GAGVSQSPRYKVAKRGQDVALRCDPISGHVSLFWYQQALGQGPEFLTYFQNEAQLDKSGLPSDRFFAERPEGSVSTLKIQRTQQEDSAVYLCATGSYDTEAFFGQGTRLTVV.

This clone was counted a few times. The rearrangement uses TRBV5-1 and TRBJ2-5, with no clear D. This CDR3 has 11 amino acids. Trimming removed 4 bases at V and 5 bases at J, with 6 bases between. Per germline, CDR1 SGHRS and CDR2 YFSETQ. Here the CDR3 reads CASSPDETQYF. The CDR3 coding sequence is TGCGCCAGCAGCCCGGATGAGACCCAGTACTTC.

The genes are TRBV28 and TRBJ1-6; D gene ambiguous. Germline V gene data show CDR1 as MDHEN and CDR2 as SYDVKM. There are 11 residues in the CDR3. The germline V and J ends were trimmed by 5 bases and 10 bases, with 6 bases remaining between them. The CDR3 loop is CASSLESPLHF. CDR3 nucleotide sequence: TGTGCCAGCAGTCTGGAGTCACCCCTCCACTTT.

V gene TRBV27 combines with J gene TRBJ2-6; D is undetermined. Trimming took 5 bases from V and 0 from J, leaving 8 bases between them. The germline V gene has CDR1 MNHEY and CDR2 SMNVEV (reference sequence). CDR3 length equals 15 residues. The CDR3 region has the DNA TGTGCCAGCAGTCCCAGGATCTCTGGGGCCAACGTCCTGACTTTC. It yields the protein CASSPRISGANVLTF.

The gene calls are TRBV30 and TRBJ2-1; 7 bases map to TRBD2. The CDR3 totals 13 residues. Per germline, CDR1 GTSNPN and CDR2 SVGIG (reference sequence). J lost 3 bases, V lost 2 bases, and 1 base had no gene match. The chain's CDR3 is CAWSRGGYNEQFF. The CDR3 nucleotides are TGTGCCTGGAGTCGCGGGGGCTACAATGAGCAGTTCTTC. The whole variable domain, filled in from reference TRBV30 and TRBJ2-1, reads SQTIHQWPATLVQPVGSPLSLECTVEGTSNPNLYWYRQAAGRGLQLLFYSVGIGQISSEVPQNLSASRPQDRQFILSSKKLLLSDSGFYLCAWSRGGYNEQFFGPGTRLTVL.